These 10 T cell receptor beta chains were all obtained from the same sample, sequenced in a study of blood T cell repertoires in COVID-19. Using immunoSEQ multiplex PCR, the repertoire was profiled, and TCRdb retains in-frame clones only, with some absent. The sample shows some 160,000 clones, 89% of them seen only once. The sample comprised peripheral blood. The receptors were gathered from a man in his 60s with acute or convalescent COVID-19.

This chain links TRBV29-1 with TRBJ2-1; 8 bases line up with TRBD1. Germline V CDR1 and CDR2: SQVTM, ANQGSEA. CDR3 length: 13 residues. The trim removed 3 bases at V and 6 bases at J, leaving 4 bases unmatched. CDR3 bases: TGCAGCGTTGACAGACAGGGGTTCAATGAGCAGTTCTTC. The encoded protein is CSVDRQGFNEQFF.

V gene TRBV7-6 combines with J gene TRBJ2-3, with 9 bases fitting TRBD1. The CDR3 length is 14 residues. The V and J ends lost 4 bases and 5 bases, in that order; junction bases with no gene match: 4. Germline V lookup: CDR1 SGHVS, CDR2 FNYEAQ. This CDR3 reads CASSYGTGRDTQYF. CDR3 in DNA: TGTGCCAGCAGCTATGGGACAGGGAGAGATACGCAGTATTTT.

The CDR3 region has the DNA TGTGCCAGCAGTCCGGGGACTCTACCCGGCTACACCTTC. The encoded protein is CASSPGTLPGYTF. The chain uses TRBV12-3 or TRBV12-4 and TRBJ1-2; D is possibly TRBD1 (5 bases). With 5 bases removed from V and 8 bases from J, the gap between germline ends came to 15 bases. The CDR3 runs to 13 residues.

This chain uses TRBV19 with TRBJ2-1, with a weak D call TRBD1 (6 bases). The ends were cut back, 10 bases at V and 10 bases at J, with 17 bases in the middle. The germline CDR1 and CDR2 sequences are LNHDA and SQIVND (reference sequence). The CDR3 length is 12 residues. This CDR3 is CATYRASREQFF. The CDR3 DNA reads TGTGCCACTTACAGGGCTTCACGGGAGCAGTTCTTC.

In its sample, this clone was seen once. V usage is TRBV2 and J usage is TRBJ1-1; D might be TRBD1 (5 bases). CDR1 SNHLY and CDR2 FYNNEI come from the germline V gene. The CDR3 consists of 13 residues. With 8 bases removed from V and 1 base from J, the gap between germline ends came to 11 bases. CDR3 region: CASLRTPNTEAFF. For the CDR3, the DNA is TGTGCCAGCCTCAGGACACCGAACACTGAAGCTTTCTTT.

The V gene is TRBV6-6, the J gene TRBJ1-2; 9 bases are shared with TRBD1. The CDR3 contains 16 residues. The junction had 13 bases not matched to a gene; V was cut back by 7 bases and J by 4 bases. From germline, CDR1 is MNHNY and CDR2 SVGAGI (reference sequence). Written as DNA, the CDR3 is TGTGCCAGCAAGATCGACAGGGGGAAGTCCCTCTATGGCTACACCTTC. It codes for CASKIDRGKSLYGYTF.

The V and J genes are TRBV10-3 and TRBJ2-7; TRBD2 aligns across 8 bases. Germline values: CDR1 ENHRY, CDR2 SYGVKD. The length of the CDR3 is 12 residues. J lost 6 bases, V lost 10 bases, and 8 bases had no gene match. CDR3: CASGGQIVEQYF. CDR3 bases: TGTGCCAGCGGGGGGCAGATCGTCGAGCAGTACTTC.

The table lists this clone with a count of one. The rearrangement joins TRBV4-3 to TRBJ2-5, with a tentative D call TRBD1 (5 bases). V shed 0 bases and J shed 5 bases, with 13 bases lying between them. This CDR3 has 15 residues. Looked up from germline, CDR1 is LGHNA and CDR2 is YSLEER. The CDR3 spells CASSQDQAGWETQYF. DNA of the CDR3: TGCGCCAGCAGCCAAGATCAGGCAGGGTGGGAGACCCAGTACTTC.

J is TRBJ1-1 and V is TRBV5-4, with 11 bases matching TRBD1. The CDR3 extends over 15 amino acids. V lost 4 bases, J lost 6 bases, and 8 bases stayed unmatched. Germline V lookup: CDR1 SGHNT, CDR2 YYREEE (reference sequence). The CDR3 is CASSPRDRGLSEAFF. CDR3 bases: TGTGCCAGCAGCCCCCGGGACAGGGGGTTGTCTGAAGCTTTCTTT. Full variable domain (rest looked up from reference TRBV5-4 and TRBJ1-1): ETGVTQSPTHLIKTRGQQVTLRCSSQSGHNTVSWYQQALGQGPQFIFQYYREEENGRGNFPPRFSGLQFPNYSSELNVNALELDDSALYLCASSPRDRGLSEAFFGQGTRLTVV.

The CDR3 DNA sequence: TGCGCCAGCAGCTTGGAAGCGGGTTCCCCCGAGCCCCTCCACTTT. It specifies CASSLEAGSPEPLHF. The V and J genes are TRBV5-1 and TRBJ1-6; D not resolved. Germline CDR1 is SGHRS and CDR2 is YFSETQ. The germline V and J ends were trimmed by 0 bases and 13 bases, with 17 bases remaining between them. CDR3 length equals 15 residues.